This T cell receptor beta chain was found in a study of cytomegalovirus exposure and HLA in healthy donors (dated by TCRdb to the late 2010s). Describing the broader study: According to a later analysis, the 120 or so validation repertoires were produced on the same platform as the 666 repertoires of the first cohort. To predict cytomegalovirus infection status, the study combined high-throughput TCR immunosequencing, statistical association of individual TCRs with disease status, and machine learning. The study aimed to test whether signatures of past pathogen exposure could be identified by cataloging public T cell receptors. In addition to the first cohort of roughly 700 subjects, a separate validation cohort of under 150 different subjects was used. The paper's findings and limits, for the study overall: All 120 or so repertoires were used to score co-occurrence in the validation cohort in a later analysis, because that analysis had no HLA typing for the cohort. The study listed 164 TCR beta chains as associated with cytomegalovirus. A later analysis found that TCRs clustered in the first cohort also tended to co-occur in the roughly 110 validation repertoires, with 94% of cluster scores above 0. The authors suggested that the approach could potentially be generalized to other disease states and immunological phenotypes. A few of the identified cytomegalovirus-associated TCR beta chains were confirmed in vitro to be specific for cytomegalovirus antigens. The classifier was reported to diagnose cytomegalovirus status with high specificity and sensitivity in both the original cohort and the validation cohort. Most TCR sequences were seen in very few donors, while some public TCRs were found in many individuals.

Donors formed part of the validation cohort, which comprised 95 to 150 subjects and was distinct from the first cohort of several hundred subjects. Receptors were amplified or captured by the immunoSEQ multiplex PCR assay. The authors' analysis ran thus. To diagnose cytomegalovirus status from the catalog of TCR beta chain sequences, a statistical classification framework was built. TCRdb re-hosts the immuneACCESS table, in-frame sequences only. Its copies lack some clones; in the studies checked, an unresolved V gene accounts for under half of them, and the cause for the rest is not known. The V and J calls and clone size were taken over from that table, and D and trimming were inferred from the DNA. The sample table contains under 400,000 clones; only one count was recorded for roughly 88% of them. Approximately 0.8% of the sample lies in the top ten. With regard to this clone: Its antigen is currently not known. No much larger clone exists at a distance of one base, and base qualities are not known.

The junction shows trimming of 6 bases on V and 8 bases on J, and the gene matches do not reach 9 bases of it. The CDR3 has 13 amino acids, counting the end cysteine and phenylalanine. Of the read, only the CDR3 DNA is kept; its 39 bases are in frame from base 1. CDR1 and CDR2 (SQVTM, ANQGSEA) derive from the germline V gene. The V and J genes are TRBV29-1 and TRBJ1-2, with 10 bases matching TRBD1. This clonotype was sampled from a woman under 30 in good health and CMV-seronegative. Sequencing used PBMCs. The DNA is TGCAGCGTACCTCCTGACAGGGGGCGAGGCTACACCTTC. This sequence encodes CSVPPDRGRGYTF.